This TCR beta chain stems from a study of beta chain features in type 1 diabetes. Study in general: Age, gender, cell numbers and subset yield matched between patients and controls.

Every isolated RNA sample was fully reverse transcribed, so sequencing captured expressed TCRB transcripts. TCRdb keeps only in-frame clones here, not all; method: immunoSEQ multiplex PCR. The sample includes fewer than 550,000 clones, over 9.5% of them seen just once. The V end was cut by 8 bases, the J end by 1 base, with 11 bases between. The CDR3 has 13 amino acids. Germline assignment: CDR1 SEHNR and CDR2 FQNEAQ (reference sequence). There are a few counts of this clone. The material sequenced was naive CD4+ T cells from blood. The receptor's source is a woman younger than 30 in good health. This chain uses TRBV7-9 with TRBJ2-5; D may be TRBD2 (5 bases). CDR3 loop: CASALAGQETQYF. As DNA, the CDR3 is TGTGCCAGCGCCCTGGCGGGCCAAGAGACCCAGTACTTC.